The 27 T cell receptor beta chains given below trace back to one sample, sequenced in a study of OX40 agonist ivuxolimab in advanced cancers. The protocol used for the library was the immunoSEQ multiplex PCR assay. TCRdb re-hosts the immuneACCESS table, in-frame sequences only. Its copies lack some clones; in the studies checked, an unresolved V gene accounts for under half of them, and the cause for the rest is not known. Recorded for this sample are around 77,000 clones; less than 90% of them occurred a single time. The ten most abundant clones make up 0.6% to 0.8% of the sample. Sequencing was performed on CD4+ or CD8+ T cells sorted from blood, taken in a trial of the OX40 agonist ivuxolimab. The receptors come from an adult with an advanced solid tumor such as melanoma, head and neck, liver or kidney cancer.

The chain combines TRBV5-1 with TRBJ2-1; 7 bases match TRBD2. V dropped 3 bases and J dropped 7; count of bases not matched to a gene: 7. Germline V gives CDR1 SGHRS, CDR2 YFSETQ. The CDR3 consists of 14 residues. The CDR3 sequence: CASSYSGEPNEQFF. The DNA of the CDR3 is TGCGCCAGCAGCTACAGCGGGGAGCCGAATGAGCAGTTCTTC.

CDR3 in amino acids: CASSQGRGGYEQYF. CDR3 DNA sequence: TGCGCCAGCAGCCAAGGACGGGGGGGGTACGAGCAGTACTTC. This sequence joins TRBV4-3 and TRBJ2-7; 8 nucleotides agree with TRBD2. The CDR3 totals 14 residues. Germline trimming cut 1 base from V and 4 bases from J; bases unmatched to any gene: 3. In germline, CDR1 is LGHNA, CDR2 YSLEER.

This rearrangement joins TRBV30 to TRBJ1-2, with D unresolved. The CDR3 is made up of 13 amino acids. The V and J ends lost 0 bases and 7 bases respectively, with 12 bases between them. Germline V gives CDR1 GTSNPN, CDR2 SVGIG (reference sequence). The CDR3 sequence is CAWSVSLSGGYTF. CDR3 bases: TGTGCCTGGAGTGTATCCCTATCGGGTGGCTACACCTTC. Full variable domain (remainder filled in from reference TRBV30 and TRBJ1-2): SQTIHQWPATLVQPVGSPLSLECTVEGTSNPNLYWYRQAAGRGLQLLFYSVGIGQISSEVPQNLSASRPQDRQFILSSKKLLLSDSGFYLCAWSVSLSGGYTFGSGTRLTVV.

V gene TRBV27 combines with J gene TRBJ2-4; 9 bases are shared with TRBD1. The CDR3 consists of 14 residues. J lost 6 bases, V lost 6 bases, and 6 bases had no gene match. Germline lookup yields CDR1 MNHEY and CDR2 SMNVEV (reference sequence). The CDR3 loop reads CASRAGTGRNIQYF. CDR3 sequence (DNA): TGTGCCAGCAGAGCCGGGACAGGGAGAAACATTCAGTACTTC.

The CDR3 sequence is CASSHLQGQGTYEQYF. CDR3 DNA: TGCGCCAGCAGCCACCTCCAGGGACAGGGAACCTACGAGCAGTACTTC. The chain combines TRBV4-3 with TRBJ2-7, with 9 bases fitting TRBD1. The CDR3 consists of 16 residues. V shed 3 bases and J 2 bases; nucleotides not matched to a gene: 8. Germline loops: CDR1 LGHNA, CDR2 YSLEER.

The genes are TRBV7-9 and TRBJ1-1, with D possibly being TRBD1 (6 bases). Germline CDR1 SEHNR, CDR2 FQNEAQ (reference sequence). The CDR3 is 12 residues long. The germline V and J ends were trimmed by 8 bases and 7 bases, with 14 bases remaining between them. CDR3 in amino acids: CASSGAGREAFF. The CDR3 nucleotides are TGTGCCAGCTCGGGGGCAGGGCGTGAAGCTTTCTTT.

V is TRBV5-1 and J is TRBJ2-3; 10 nucleotides line up with TRBD2. After removal of 7 bases from V and 5 bases from J, the junction contained 4 bases not matched to a gene. Looked up from germline, CDR1 is SGHRS and CDR2 is YFSETQ. CDR3 length: 13 amino acids. The chain's CDR3 is CASAAGGGDTQYF. The CDR3 bases are TGCGCCAGCGCAGCGGGGGGGGGAGATACGCAGTATTTT.

The chain has TRBV7-3 and TRBJ1-4; D unclear. The CDR3 runs 13 residues. Germline V gene sequence: CDR1 SGHTA, CDR2 FQGTGA. Trimming stripped 2 bases from V and 10 bases from J, with 11 bases between. In DNA, the CDR3 is TGTGCCAGCAGCTTACGGAACAACGGAAAACTGTTTTTT. Protein: CASSLRNNGKLFF.

The V call is TRBV18, the J call TRBJ1-1; TRBD1 agrees at 8 bases. This CDR3 has 14 amino acids. V shed 0 bases, J shed 7 bases, and the junction held 4 bases outside the gene matches. Germline loops: CDR1 KGHSH, CDR2 LQKENI. The CDR3 sequence: CASSPPGQGSEAFF. The DNA for the CDR3 is TGTGCCAGCTCACCACCTGGACAGGGCAGTGAAGCTTTCTTT.

V is TRBV5-6 and J is TRBJ1-5; D uncertain. CDR1 and CDR2 from the germline V gene are SGHDT and YYEEEE. The V end lost 0 bases, the J end lost 0 bases, and 10 bases lay between the germline ends. CDR3 size: 16 residues. CDR3 sequence reads: CASSLAVGYSNQPQHF. In DNA, the CDR3 is TGTGCCAGCAGCTTGGCCGTCGGGTATAGCAATCAGCCCCAGCATTTT. Filled out from reference TRBV5-6 and TRBJ1-5, the complete variable domain reads DAGVTQSPTHLIKTRGQQVTLRCSPKSGHDTVSWYQQALGQGPQFIFQYYEEEERQRGNFPDRFSGHQFPNYSSELNVNALLLGDSALYLCASSLAVGYSNQPQHFGDGTRLSIL.

CDR3 DNA: TGTGCCAGCTCACCGGACCGAGCTAACTATGGCTACACCTTC. Its translation is CASSPDRANYGYTF. V is TRBV18 and J is TRBJ1-2; D unclear. Trimming pared 3 bases from V and 0 bases from J, leaving 8 bases between. The CDR3 has 14 amino acids. From germline, CDR1 is KGHSH and CDR2 LQKENI.

The chain has TRBV19 and TRBJ1-2, with 12 bases identical to TRBD1. CDR3 length: 17 residues. Losses at the gene ends were 7 bases for V and 6 bases for J; bases not matched to a gene: 15. The germline V gene has CDR1 LNHDA and CDR2 SQIVND (reference sequence). CDR3 sequence reads: CASIGAGTGGAGHGYTF. The CDR3 DNA follows: TGTGCCAGTATTGGGGCCGGGACAGGGGGCGCCGGTCATGGCTACACCTTC.

The V gene is TRBV19, the J gene TRBJ2-2; D is tentatively TRBD1 or TRBD2 (5 bases each). Between the trimmed V and J ends, which lost 7 bases and 0 bases, there was a span of 18 bases. Germline CDR1 and CDR2: LNHDA and SQIVND (reference sequence). This CDR3 spans 17 amino acids. DNA for the CDR3: TGTGCCAGTACTTCTAAAGCTTGGGGGACGAACACCGGGGAGCTGTTTTTT. Translation: CASTSKAWGTNTGELFF.

V is TRBV18 and J is TRBJ1-5, with D possibly TRBD1 on 6 matching bases. The CDR3 is made up of 17 amino acids. In germline, CDR1 is KGHSH, CDR2 LQKENI. The V and J ends lost 0 bases and 3 bases respectively, with 15 bases between them. The CDR3 sequence is CASSPPGRGGDNQPQHF. As DNA, the CDR3 is TGTGCCAGCTCACCACCAGGGAGAGGGGGAGACAATCAGCCCCAGCATTTT. Combining the CDR3 with reference TRBV18 and TRBJ1-5 gives the whole variable domain NAGVMQNPRHLVRRRGQEARLRCSPMKGHSHVYWYRQLPEEGLKFMVYLQKENIIDESGMPKERFSAEFPKEGPSILRIQQVVRGDSAAYFCASSPPGRGGDNQPQHFGDGTRLSIL.

This chain joins TRBV4-3 and TRBJ1-5, with TRBD1 identical over 7 bases. This CDR3 spans 15 amino acids. In germline, CDR1 is LGHNA, CDR2 YSLEER. V lost 0 bases to trimming and J lost 5 bases; unmatched junction nucleotides: 4. In DNA form, the CDR3 reads TGCGCCAGCAGCCAAGAGAGAAGGGGGCATCAGCCCCAGCATTTT. The encoded protein is CASSQERRGHQPQHF.

The chain employs TRBV10-3 and TRBJ2-1; 10 bases fit TRBD2. The CDR3 length is 12 residues. J lost 7 bases, V lost 10 bases, and 4 bases had no gene match. Looked up from germline, CDR1 is ENHRY and CDR2 is SYGVKD. The CDR3 region is CATVAGGNEQFF. The DNA for the CDR3 is TGTGCCACTGTAGCGGGGGGAAATGAGCAGTTCTTC.

The chain carries TRBV19 and TRBJ1-2, with 7 bases identical to TRBD1. V lost 7 bases to trimming and J lost 6 bases; unmatched junction nucleotides: 8. The CDR3 consists of 13 residues. Germline CDR1 reads LNHDA; CDR2 reads SQIVND (reference sequence). The CDR3 coding sequence is TGTGCCAGTACCATAGACAGGGCCCATGGCTACACCTTC. Protein product: CASTIDRAHGYTF.

This clone was counted once. The chain carries TRBV27 and TRBJ1-1, with TRBD1 matching over 8 bases. V gave up 5 bases and J gave up 1 base; unmatched junction bases: 6. CDR3 length: 15 residues. Germline values: CDR1 MNHEY, CDR2 SMNVEV (reference sequence). CDR3: CASSPPGTGNTEAFF. Written as DNA, the CDR3 is TGTGCCAGCAGTCCCCCCGGGACAGGGAACACTGAAGCTTTCTTT.

The gene calls are TRBV9 and TRBJ2-3; D uncertain. This CDR3 spans 16 amino acids. V was cut by 3 bases and J by 1 base, with 15 bases left in between. Germline V gene lookup returns CDR1 SGDLS and CDR2 YYNGEE. In DNA form, the CDR3 reads TGTGCCAGCAGCGCAGGCACGTCTCACGGCACAGATACGCAGTATTTT. It yields the protein CASSAGTSHGTDTQYF.

The rearrangement uses TRBV19 and TRBJ2-2; D not certain. Germline-derived CDR1 and CDR2 are LNHDA and SQIVND (reference sequence). Trimming left V 4 bases short and J 7 bases short, with 13 bases between. The CDR3 is 14 residues long. The CDR3 sequence is CASSTSLLGGELFF. CDR3 sequence (DNA): TGTGCCAGTAGTACCTCCCTCCTAGGCGGGGAGCTGTTTTTT.

This chain joins TRBV19 and TRBJ2-2; possibly TRBD2 for D (6 bases). The germline CDR1 and CDR2 sequences are LNHDA and SQIVND (reference sequence). The V end lost 3 bases, the J end lost 0 bases, and 14 bases lay between the germline ends. The CDR3 loop spans 17 amino acids. As DNA, the CDR3 is TGTGCCAGTAGTATCCCCCTTGCGGGGTCGAACACCGGGGAGCTGTTTTTT. Its protein is CASSIPLAGSNTGELFF.

This clone was picked up one time. The CDR3 reads CASGPQGGGQFF. CDR3 coding DNA: TGTGCCAGCGGCCCACAGGGGGGTGGGCAGTTCTTC. This chain links TRBV27 with TRBJ2-1, with 8 bases lining up with TRBD1. The CDR3 is made up of 12 amino acids. Germline V gene sequence: CDR1 MNHEY, CDR2 SMNVEV (reference sequence). V dropped 8 bases and J dropped 12; count of bases not matched to a gene: 9.

The J gene is TRBJ2-7, the V gene TRBV28, with 9 bases lining up with TRBD1. Trimming cost V 8 bases and J 4 bases; bases outside gene matches: 6. The CDR3 runs to 13 residues. Germline V gives CDR1 MDHEN, CDR2 SYDVKM. The CDR3 protein is CASGQGQGYEQYF. Written as DNA, the CDR3 is TGTGCCAGCGGTCAAGGACAGGGGTACGAGCAGTACTTC.

The rearrangement joins TRBV30 to TRBJ1-6; D remains unclear. V was cut by 0 bases and J by 9 bases, with 9 bases left in between. Germline CDR1 reads GTSNPN; CDR2 reads SVGIG (reference sequence). The CDR3 is made up of 13 amino acids. The chain's CDR3 is CAWSVETSSPLHF. CDR3 DNA sequence: TGTGCCTGGAGTGTGGAAACCAGTTCACCCCTCCACTTT. Combining the CDR3 with reference TRBV30 and TRBJ1-6 gives the whole variable domain SQTIHQWPATLVQPVGSPLSLECTVEGTSNPNLYWYRQAAGRGLQLLFYSVGIGQISSEVPQNLSASRPQDRQFILSSKKLLLSDSGFYLCAWSVETSSPLHFGNGTRLTVT.

This chain connects TRBV5-5 to TRBJ2-7, with 10 bases lining up with TRBD1. Germline V gene sequence: CDR1 SGHKS, CDR2 YYEKEE (reference sequence). This CDR3 is 15 amino acids long. The V segment lost 3 bases and the J segment 2 bases; nucleotides outside the gene matches: 5. The CDR3 DNA reads TGTGCCAGCAGCTGGGCCGGACAGGGGGCCTACGAGCAGTACTTC. Protein: CASSWAGQGAYEQYF. The full variable domain, its missing parts supplied by reference TRBV5-5 and TRBJ2-7, is DAGVTQSPTHLIKTRGQQVTLRCSPISGHKSVSWYQQVLGQGPQFIFQYYEKEERGRGNFPDRFSARQFPNYSSELNVNALLLGDSALYLCASSWAGQGAYEQYFGPGTRLTVT.

This chain joins TRBV7-3 and TRBJ2-3, with D perhaps matching TRBD2 (6 bases). Trimming left V 5 bases short and J 4 bases short, with 13 bases between. The V gene's germline CDR1 is SGHTA and CDR2 FQGTGA. The CDR3 has 14 amino acids. The CDR3 DNA sequence: TGTGCCAGCAGCCCGGGACTCGGACCAGATACGCAGTATTTT. It yields the protein CASSPGLGPDTQYF.

The chain is built from TRBV6-5 and TRBJ1-1; TRBD1 matches at 7 bases. V trimming: 6 bases; J trimming: 4 bases; junction bases outside the gene matches: 5. This CDR3 has 13 amino acids. CDR1 is MNHEY and CDR2 is SVGAGI in the germline V gene. CDR3: CASSPRQGTEAFF. The CDR3 nucleotides are TGTGCCAGCAGCCCGCGACAGGGCACTGAAGCTTTCTTT.